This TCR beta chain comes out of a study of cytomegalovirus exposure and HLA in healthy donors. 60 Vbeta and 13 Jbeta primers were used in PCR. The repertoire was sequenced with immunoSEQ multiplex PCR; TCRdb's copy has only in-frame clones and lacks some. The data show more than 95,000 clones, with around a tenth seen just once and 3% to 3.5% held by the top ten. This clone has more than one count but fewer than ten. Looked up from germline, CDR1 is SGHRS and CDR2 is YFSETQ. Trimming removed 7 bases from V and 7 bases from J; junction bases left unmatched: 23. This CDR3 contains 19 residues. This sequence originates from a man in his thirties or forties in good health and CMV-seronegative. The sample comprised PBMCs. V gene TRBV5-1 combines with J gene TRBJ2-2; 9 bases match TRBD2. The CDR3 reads CASGRASGASSGRVGELFF. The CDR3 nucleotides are TGCGCCAGCGGTCGGGCCTCGGGGGCGAGTAGCGGGAGAGTCGGGGAGCTGTTTTTT.